The 27 T cell receptor beta chains listed next were all sequenced from one sample in a study of blood T cell repertoires in COVID-19. Data came from immunoSEQ multiplex PCR; TCRdb stores just in-frame clones and leaves some out. Counted here are 95,000 to 100,000 clones, approximately 84% occurring once; the ten biggest clones make up around 15%. Sequencing was done on a sample of peripheral blood. The receptors originated from a woman in her fifties or sixties with acute or convalescent COVID-19.

The chain joins TRBV5-1 to TRBJ2-2; 12 bases align to TRBD2. Per the germline V gene, CDR1 is SGHRS and CDR2 is YFSETQ. V gave up 4 bases and J gave up 1 base; unmatched junction bases: 2. The CDR3 spans 16 residues. DNA for the CDR3: TGCGCCAGCAGCCAGACTAGCGGGGGGAACACCGGGGAGCTGTTTTTT. Its protein is CASSQTSGGNTGELFF.

This chain links TRBV7-8 with TRBJ2-1, with TRBD2 as a possible D gene (6 bases). Germline CDR1 reads SGHVS; CDR2 reads FQNEAQ. Between the trimmed V and J ends, which lost 5 bases and 5 bases, there was a span of 22 bases. The CDR3 has 17 residues. CDR3 sequence reads: CASSPLDVTRGDNEQFF. The DNA for the CDR3 is TGTGCCAGCAGCCCCCTTGATGTGACTAGGGGAGACAATGAGCAGTTCTTC.

The V call is TRBV28, the J call TRBJ2-7; perhaps TRBD2 as D (6 bases). The CDR3 loop spans 15 amino acids. CDR1 is MDHEN, CDR2 SYDVKM, per germline. V lost 8 bases and J lost 2, with 19 bases in between. CDR3 coding DNA: TGTGCCAGCTTTGGAGGGGATGGGATCACCTACGAGCAGTACTTC. The encoded protein is CASFGGDGITYEQYF.

This clone appeared once. The V call is TRBV7-9, the J call TRBJ1-1; D remains unclear. The germline gives CDR1 SEHNR, CDR2 FQNEAQ (reference sequence). The CDR3 is 13 residues long. Trimming removed 2 bases at V and 0 bases at J, with 4 bases between. The CDR3 reads CASSLTLNTEAFF. Written as DNA, the CDR3 is TGTGCCAGCAGCTTAACACTGAACACTGAAGCTTTCTTT.

The chain links TRBV15 to TRBJ1-5, with 7 bases identical to TRBD1. This CDR3 is 17 amino acids long. Germline loops: CDR1 LNHNV, CDR2 YYDKDF (reference sequence). V was clipped by 5 bases and J by 1 base; unmatched bases: 11. The CDR3 nucleotides read TGTGCCACCAGCGGACGTGCCGGGACAGAGAGCAATCAGCCCCAGCATTTT. Protein sequence: CATSGRAGTESNQPQHF. The full variable domain, its missing parts supplied by reference TRBV15 and TRBJ1-5, is DAMVIQNPRYQVTQFGKPVTLSCSQTLNHNVMYWYQQKSSQAPKLLFHYYDKDFNNEADTPDNFQSRRPNTSFCFLDIRSPGLGDTAMYLCATSGRAGTESNQPQHFGDGTRLSIL.

J is TRBJ1-5 and V is TRBV2, with D hard to call. Germline CDR1 SNHLY, CDR2 FYNNEI. The CDR3 spans 15 residues. V shed 1 base and J shed 2 bases, with 9 bases lying between them. DNA for the CDR3: TGTGCCAGCAGTGAAGGGACGCGGGGCAATCAGCCCCAGCATTTT. This codes for CASSEGTRGNQPQHF.

V and J are TRBV5-4 and TRBJ1-1; 9 bases are a match to TRBD1. The V gene end was trimmed by 2 bases and the J gene end by 2 bases; junction bases not matched to a gene: 7. CDR1 and CDR2 (germline): SGHNT, YYREEE (reference sequence). The CDR3 runs to 16 residues. The CDR3 loop is CASSLAQGAPNTEAFF. For the CDR3, the DNA is TGTGCCAGCAGCTTAGCACAGGGGGCTCCTAACACTGAAGCTTTCTTT.

J is TRBJ2-7 and V is TRBV7-2; D gene unclear. Germline V CDR1 and CDR2: SGHTA, FQGNSA. The CDR3 sequence is 14 residues long. V lost 3 bases, J lost 6 bases, and 15 bases lay in between. The CDR3 coding sequence is TGTGCCAGCAGCTTGCGCGGCCTTAGTATCGAGCAGTACTTC. Its translation: CASSLRGLSIEQYF. The whole variable domain, filled in from reference TRBV7-2 and TRBJ2-7, reads GAGVSQSPSNKVTEKGKDVELRCDPISGHTALYWYRQSLGQGLEFLIYFQGNSAPDKSGLPSDRFSAERTGGSVSTLTIQRTQQEDSAVYLCASSLRGLSIEQYFGPGTRLTVT.

The rearrangement uses TRBV5-1 and TRBJ1-3; no firm D call. Germline V gene data show CDR1 as SGHRS and CDR2 as YFSETQ. The germline V and J ends were trimmed by 4 bases and 2 bases, with 16 bases remaining between them. The CDR3 length is 16 residues. Here the CDR3 reads CASSPQPGTAGNTIYF. The CDR3 bases are TGCGCCAGCAGCCCCCAACCGGGTACTGCTGGAAACACCATATATTTT.

V is TRBV2 and J is TRBJ1-4; 8 positions agree with TRBD1. Germline V CDR1 and CDR2: SNHLY, FYNNEI. The length of the CDR3 is 14 residues. After removal of 10 bases from V and 4 bases from J, the junction contained 8 bases not matched to a gene. CDR3 region: CATHLDRGNEKLFF. In DNA, the CDR3 is TGTGCCACTCACCTCGACAGGGGTAATGAAAAACTGTTTTTT.

The chain combines TRBV5-6 with TRBJ2-7; TRBD1 is a possible D gene (6 bases). V lost 0 bases to trimming and J lost 4 bases, with 14 bases between them. The CDR3 has 15 amino acids. Germline V gives CDR1 SGHDT, CDR2 YYEEEE. CDR3 amino acids: CASSLAPGAEYEQYF. The CDR3 nucleotides read TGTGCCAGCAGCTTGGCCCCAGGGGCGGAGTACGAGCAGTACTTC.

The gene calls are TRBV11-3 and TRBJ2-1, with TRBD1 matching over 7 bases. Germline values: CDR1 SGHNT, CDR2 YENEEA. The V gene end was trimmed by 5 bases and the J gene end by 0 bases; junction bases not matched to a gene: 1. CDR3 length: 14 amino acids. In nucleotides, the CDR3 is TGTGCCAGCAGCCCAGGGGGCTCCTACAATGAGCAGTTCTTC. This sequence encodes CASSPGGSYNEQFF.

Comments on this clone: The junction differs from germline at one of its ends, possibly a read error. The J gene is TRBJ1-1, the V gene TRBV4-3; D perhaps matches TRBD1 (5 bases). Germline V gene data show CDR1 as LGHNA and CDR2 as YSLEER. The CDR3 has 13 amino acids. DNA of the CDR3: TGCGCCAGCAGCTTAAGGGGATTAGCTGAGGCTTTCTTT. Its protein product is CASSLRGLAEAFF.

The V call is TRBV4-2, the J call TRBJ2-3; D not resolved. The V gene lost 0 bases and the J gene lost 3 bases, with 4 bases spanning the gap. Germline V CDR1 and CDR2: LGHNA, YNFKEQ. This CDR3 is 13 amino acids long. The CDR3 reads CASSQEATDTQYF. DNA for the CDR3: TGTGCCAGCAGCCAAGAGGCTACAGATACGCAGTATTTT.

This chain connects TRBV7-2 to TRBJ1-4; perhaps TRBD1 as D (6 bases). CDR1 is SGHTA, CDR2 FQGNSA, per germline. This CDR3 contains 15 residues. The V and J ends lost 2 bases and 3 bases respectively, with 10 bases between them. The CDR3 bases are TGTGCCAGCAGCTTACAGGGGTTCGCTAATGAAAAACTGTTTTTT. Its protein is CASSLQGFANEKLFF.

The rearrangement joins TRBV3-1 (or the pseudogene TRBV3-2) to TRBJ1-1, with 7 bases matching TRBD1. V lost 4 bases to trimming and J lost 7 bases; unmatched junction nucleotides: 12. The CDR3 is made up of 15 amino acids. In germline, CDR1 is LGHDT, CDR2 YNNKEL (reference sequence). The CDR3 nucleotides are TGTGCCAGCAGCCCGGACCGACAGGGCGGCTTTGAAGCTTTCTTT. As protein: CASSPDRQGGFEAFF.

The V and J genes are TRBV7-6 and TRBJ1-2, with 10 bases fitting TRBD1. V lost 2 bases and J lost 4; bases outside the gene matches: 7. The CDR3 sequence is 16 residues long. Germline V gene data show CDR1 as SGHVS and CDR2 as FNYEAQ. The CDR3 is CASSLMGQGTGYGYTF. DNA for the CDR3: TGTGCCAGCAGCTTAATGGGACAGGGGACTGGCTATGGCTACACCTTC.

This clone was seen a single time. The chain is built from TRBV6-1 and TRBJ2-1, with 9 bases aligning to TRBD1. The CDR3 length is 17 residues. The J segment lost 3 bases and the V segment lost 0 bases, leaving 6 bases of the junction unmatched. Looked up from germline, CDR1 is MNHNS and CDR2 is SASEGT. The CDR3 nucleotides are TGTGCCAGCAGTGAAGCGCGGGACAGGGTCCACTACAATGAGCAGTTCTTC. Residues: CASSEARDRVHYNEQFF.

The chain couples TRBV3-1 (or the pseudogene TRBV3-2) to TRBJ2-3; 11 bases fit TRBD1. V was clipped by 4 bases and J by 7 bases; unmatched bases: 7. The CDR3 length is 15 residues. Germline V gene data show CDR1 as LGHDT and CDR2 as YNNKEL (reference sequence). The CDR3 DNA follows: TGTGCCAGCAGCCTTAGGACAGGGGGCATCTATACGCAGTATTTT. This gives the protein CASSLRTGGIYTQYF.

The chain is built from TRBV4-3 and TRBJ1-2, with D possibly TRBD1 on 5 matching bases. CDR3 length equals 15 residues. Germline V gene lookup returns CDR1 LGHNA and CDR2 YSLEER. V was trimmed by 0 bases and J by 7 bases, leaving 15 bases between them. CDR3: CASSQDRAGRSGYTF. The CDR3 nucleotides are TGCGCCAGCAGCCAAGATCGGGCAGGGAGGTCTGGCTACACCTTC.

Only a few counts were recorded for this clone. J is TRBJ1-6 and V is TRBV6-1; tentatively, D is TRBD1 (6 bases). Looked up from germline, CDR1 is MNHNS and CDR2 is SASEGT. The length of the CDR3 is 17 residues. The V gene lost 2 bases and the J gene lost 1 base, with 12 bases spanning the gap. CDR3 in DNA: TGTGCCAGCAGTGAAAGGGGGGGCAGGTCCTATAATTCACCCCTCCACTTT. Translated, it gives CASSERGGRSYNSPLHF.

DNA for the CDR3: TGTGCCAGCAGCCCGATGGGGGGGCCGGGAGATACGCAGTATTTT. Its protein is CASSPMGGPGDTQYF. V gene TRBV5-5 combines with J gene TRBJ2-3, with D perhaps matching TRBD2 (7 bases). Per germline, CDR1 SGHKS and CDR2 YYEKEE (reference sequence). The V end was cut by 4 bases, the J end by 5 bases, with 17 bases between. The CDR3 extends over 15 amino acids.

V usage is TRBV5-1 and J usage is TRBJ2-5; no firm D call. The length of the CDR3 is 14 residues. V was shortened by 4 bases and J by 2 bases, with 12 bases between the two germline ends. The V gene's germline CDR1 is SGHRS and CDR2 YFSETQ. The CDR3 region is CASSRHGIQETQYF. The CDR3 bases are TGCGCCAGCAGCCGCCACGGTATACAAGAGACCCAGTACTTC.

The genes are TRBV5-1 and TRBJ2-3; tentatively, D is TRBD1 (6 bases). The CDR3 consists of 14 residues. Trimming stripped 0 bases from V and 2 bases from J, with 7 bases between. Germline CDR1 and CDR2: SGHRS and YFSETQ. This CDR3 is CASSLGQDTDTQYF. The CDR3 DNA reads as TGCGCCAGCAGCTTGGGACAGGACACAGATACGCAGTATTTT. Supplemented by reference TRBV5-1 and TRBJ2-3, the full variable domain reads KAGVTQTPRYLIKTRGQQVTLSCSPISGHRSVSWYQQTPGQGLQFLFEYFSETQRNKGNFPGRFSGRQFSNSRSEMNVSTLELGDSALYLCASSLGQDTDTQYFGPGTRLTVL.

The chain joins TRBV11-3 to TRBJ2-3; TRBD2 agrees at 8 bases. Germline loops: CDR1 SGHNT, CDR2 YENEEA. The ends lost 11 bases at V and 0 bases at J; junction bases unmatched: 10. The CDR3 has 15 amino acids. CDR3: CARLKSGGSTDTQYF. As DNA, the CDR3 is TGTGCCCGATTGAAGAGCGGGGGTAGCACAGATACGCAGTATTTT.

The chain recombines TRBV5-6 with TRBJ2-1; D might be TRBD1 (5 bases). Germline CDR1 is SGHDT and CDR2 is YYEEEE. Trimming cost V 4 bases and J 2 bases, with 16 bases left between them. The CDR3 spans 16 residues. CDR3: CASSPLGHPAYNEQFF. As DNA, the CDR3 is TGTGCCAGCAGCCCACTTGGACACCCGGCCTACAATGAGCAGTTCTTC.

The V and J genes are TRBV28 and TRBJ2-2; the match to TRBD2 covers 8 bases. The CDR3 length is 14 residues. The junction had 6 bases not matched to a gene; V was cut back by 7 bases and J by 5 bases. CDR1 MDHEN and CDR2 SYDVKM come from the germline V gene. The CDR3 DNA reads as TGTGCCAGCAACGGGGGGGCCTGGACCGGGGAGCTGTTTTTT. Its translation is CASNGGAWTGELFF.